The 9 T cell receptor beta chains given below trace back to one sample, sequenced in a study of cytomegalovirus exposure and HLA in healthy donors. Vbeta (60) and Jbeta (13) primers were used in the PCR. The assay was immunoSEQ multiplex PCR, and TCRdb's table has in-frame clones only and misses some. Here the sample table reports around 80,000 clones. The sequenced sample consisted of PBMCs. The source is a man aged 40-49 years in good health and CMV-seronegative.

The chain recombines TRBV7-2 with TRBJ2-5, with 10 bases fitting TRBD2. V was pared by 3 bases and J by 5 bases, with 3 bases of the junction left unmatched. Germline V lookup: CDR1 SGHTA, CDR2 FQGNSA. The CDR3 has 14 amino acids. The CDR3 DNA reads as TGTGCCAGCAGCTTCGCGACTAGCGGGGAGACCCAGTACTTC. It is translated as CASSFATSGETQYF.

In nucleotides, the CDR3 is TGTGCCAGTAGTATAGCGCGGGGTTACGAGCAGTACTTC. Translated: CASSIARGYEQYF. This rearrangement joins TRBV19 to TRBJ2-7, with TRBD2 as a possible D gene (6 bases). V was trimmed by 1 base and J by 4 bases, leaving 8 bases between them. Germline V gene data show CDR1 as LNHDA and CDR2 as SQIVND (reference sequence). CDR3 size: 13 residues.

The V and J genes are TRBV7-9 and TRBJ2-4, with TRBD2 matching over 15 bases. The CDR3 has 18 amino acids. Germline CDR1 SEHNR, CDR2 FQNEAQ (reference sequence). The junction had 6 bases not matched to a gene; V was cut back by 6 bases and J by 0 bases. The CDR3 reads CASSSGTSGGLAKNIQYF. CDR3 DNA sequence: TGTGCCAGCAGTTCTGGGACTAGCGGGGGGCTAGCCAAAAACATTCAGTACTTC.

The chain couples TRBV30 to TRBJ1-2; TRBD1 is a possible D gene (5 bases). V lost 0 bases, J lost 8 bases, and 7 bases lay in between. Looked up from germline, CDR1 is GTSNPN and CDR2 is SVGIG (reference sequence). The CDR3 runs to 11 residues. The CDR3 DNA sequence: TGTGCCTGGAGTGTGGGGGGAGGCTACACCTTC. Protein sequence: CAWSVGGGYTF. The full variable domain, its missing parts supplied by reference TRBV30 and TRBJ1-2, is SQTIHQWPATLVQPVGSPLSLECTVEGTSNPNLYWYRQAAGRGLQLLFYSVGIGQISSEVPQNLSASRPQDRQFILSSKKLLLSDSGFYLCAWSVGGGYTFGSGTRLTVV.

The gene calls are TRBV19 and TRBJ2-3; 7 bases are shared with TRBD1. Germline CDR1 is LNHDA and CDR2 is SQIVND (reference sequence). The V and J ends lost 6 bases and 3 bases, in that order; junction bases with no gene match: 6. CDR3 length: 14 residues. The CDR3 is CASRMAGGTDTQYF. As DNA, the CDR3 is TGTGCCAGTAGAATGGCAGGGGGAACAGATACGCAGTATTTT.

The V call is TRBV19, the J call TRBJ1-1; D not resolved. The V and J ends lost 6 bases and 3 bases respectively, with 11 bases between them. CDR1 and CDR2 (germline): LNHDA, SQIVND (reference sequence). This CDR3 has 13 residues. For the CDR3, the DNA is TGTGCCAGTAGCCTCGAGGGAGACACTGAAGCTTTCTTT. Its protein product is CASSLEGDTEAFF.

The CDR3 sequence: CASSTLTGDYGYTF. The CDR3, as DNA: TGTGCCAGCAGCACGTTGACAGGGGACTATGGCTACACCTTC. The chain employs TRBV13 and TRBJ1-2; the match to TRBD1 covers 8 bases. The V gene's germline CDR1 is PRHDT and CDR2 FYEKMQ (reference sequence). With V trimmed by 5 bases and J by 3 bases, 5 bases remained unmatched. CDR3 length: 14 residues. The whole variable domain, filled in from reference TRBV13 and TRBJ1-2, reads AAGVIQSPRHLIKEKRETATLKCYPIPRHDTVYWYQQGPGQDPQFLISFYEKMQSDKGSIPDRFSAQQFSDYHSELNMSSLELGDSALYFCASSTLTGDYGYTFGSGTRLTVV.

CDR3 residues: CASSSTDRLNNEQFF. Here the CDR3 DNA reads TGCGCCAGCAGCTCTACGGACAGGCTCAACAATGAGCAGTTCTTC. This chain joins TRBV5-1 and TRBJ2-1; 7 bases fit TRBD1. The germline V gene has CDR1 SGHRS and CDR2 YFSETQ. V shed 3 bases and J 5 bases; nucleotides not matched to a gene: 8. The CDR3 covers 15 residues.

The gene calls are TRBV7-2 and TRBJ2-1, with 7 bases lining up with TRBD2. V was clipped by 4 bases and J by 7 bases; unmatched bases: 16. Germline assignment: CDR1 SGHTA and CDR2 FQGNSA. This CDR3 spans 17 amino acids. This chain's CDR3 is CASSSPRHGGSTNEQFF. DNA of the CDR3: TGTGCCAGCAGCTCCCCACGACACGGCGGGAGTACGAATGAGCAGTTCTTC.